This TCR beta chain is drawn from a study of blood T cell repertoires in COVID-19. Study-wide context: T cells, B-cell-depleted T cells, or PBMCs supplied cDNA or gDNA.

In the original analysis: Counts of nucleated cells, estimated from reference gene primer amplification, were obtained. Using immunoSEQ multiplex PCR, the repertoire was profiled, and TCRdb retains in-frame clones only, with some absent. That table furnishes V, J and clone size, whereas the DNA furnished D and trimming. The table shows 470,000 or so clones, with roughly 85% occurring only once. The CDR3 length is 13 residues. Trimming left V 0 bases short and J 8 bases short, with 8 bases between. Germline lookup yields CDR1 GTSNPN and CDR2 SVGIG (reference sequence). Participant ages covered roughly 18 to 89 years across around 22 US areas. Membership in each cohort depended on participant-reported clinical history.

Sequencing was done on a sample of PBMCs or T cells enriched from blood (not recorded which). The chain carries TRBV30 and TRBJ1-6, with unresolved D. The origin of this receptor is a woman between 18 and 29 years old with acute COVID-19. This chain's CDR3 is CAWSVRGDSPLHF. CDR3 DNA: TGTGCCTGGAGTGTACGCGGGGATTCACCCCTCCACTTT.